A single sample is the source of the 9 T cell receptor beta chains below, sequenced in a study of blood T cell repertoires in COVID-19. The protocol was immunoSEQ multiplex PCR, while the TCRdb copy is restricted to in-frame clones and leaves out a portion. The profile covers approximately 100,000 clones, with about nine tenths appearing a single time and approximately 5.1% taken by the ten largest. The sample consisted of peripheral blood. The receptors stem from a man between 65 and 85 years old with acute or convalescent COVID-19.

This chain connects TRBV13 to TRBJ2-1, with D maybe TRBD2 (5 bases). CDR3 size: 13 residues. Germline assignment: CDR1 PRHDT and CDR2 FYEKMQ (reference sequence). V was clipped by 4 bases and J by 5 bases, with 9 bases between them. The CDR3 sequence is CASSSDGDNEQFF. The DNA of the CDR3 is TGTGCCAGCAGCTCGGACGGGGACAATGAGCAGTTCTTC.

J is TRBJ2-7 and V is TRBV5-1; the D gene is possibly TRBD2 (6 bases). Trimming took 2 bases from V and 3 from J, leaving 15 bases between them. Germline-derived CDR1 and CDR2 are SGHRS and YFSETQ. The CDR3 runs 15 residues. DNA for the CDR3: TGCGCCAGCAGCTTAGGGACTCCAGCGCTCTACGAGCAGTACTTC. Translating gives CASSLGTPALYEQYF.

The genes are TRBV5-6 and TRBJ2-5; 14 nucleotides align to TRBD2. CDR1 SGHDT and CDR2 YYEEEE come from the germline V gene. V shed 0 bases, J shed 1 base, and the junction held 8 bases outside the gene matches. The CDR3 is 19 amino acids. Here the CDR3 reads CASSLEGVTSGRGQETQYF. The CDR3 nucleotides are TGTGCCAGCAGCTTGGAGGGGGTGACTAGCGGGAGGGGCCAAGAGACCCAGTACTTC.

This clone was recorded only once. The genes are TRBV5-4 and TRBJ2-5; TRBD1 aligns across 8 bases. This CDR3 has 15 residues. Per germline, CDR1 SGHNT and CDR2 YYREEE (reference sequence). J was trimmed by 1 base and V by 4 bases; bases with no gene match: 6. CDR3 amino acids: CASSQMTGAQETQYF. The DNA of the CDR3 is TGTGCCAGCAGCCAAATGACAGGGGCCCAAGAGACCCAGTACTTC.

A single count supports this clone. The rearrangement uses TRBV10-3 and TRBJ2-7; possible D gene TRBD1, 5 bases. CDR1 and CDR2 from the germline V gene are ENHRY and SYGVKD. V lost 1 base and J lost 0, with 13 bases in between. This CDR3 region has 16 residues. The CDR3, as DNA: TGTGCCATCAGTGAGTTCACAGGCGCTCTCTCCTACGAGCAGTACTTC. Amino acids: CAISEFTGALSYEQYF.

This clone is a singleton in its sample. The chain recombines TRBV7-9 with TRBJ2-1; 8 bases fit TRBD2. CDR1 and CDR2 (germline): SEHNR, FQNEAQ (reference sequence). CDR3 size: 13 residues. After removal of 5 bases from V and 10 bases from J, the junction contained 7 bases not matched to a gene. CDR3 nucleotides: TGTGCCAGCAGCCCTGGGACTAGTAGGGAGCAGTTCTTC. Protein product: CASSPGTSREQFF. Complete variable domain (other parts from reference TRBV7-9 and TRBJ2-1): DTGVSQNPRHKITKRGQNVTFRCDPISEHNRLYWYRQTLGQGPEFLTYFQNEAQLEKSRLLSDRFSAERPKGSFSTLEIQRTEQGDSAMYLCASSPGTSREQFFGPGTRLTVL.

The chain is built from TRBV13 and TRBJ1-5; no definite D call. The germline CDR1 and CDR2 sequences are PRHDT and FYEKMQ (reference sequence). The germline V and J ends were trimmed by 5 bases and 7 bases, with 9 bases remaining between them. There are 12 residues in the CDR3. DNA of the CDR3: TGTGCCAGCAGCCGAGGAGACCAGCCCCAGCATTTT. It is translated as CASSRGDQPQHF.

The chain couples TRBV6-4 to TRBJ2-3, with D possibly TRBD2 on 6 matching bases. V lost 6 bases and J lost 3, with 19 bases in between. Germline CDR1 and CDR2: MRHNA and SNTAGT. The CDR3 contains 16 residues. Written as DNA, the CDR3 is TGTGCCAGCAGGGTATCCGGAGGGGTTAGAACAGATACGCAGTATTTT. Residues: CASRVSGGVRTDTQYF.

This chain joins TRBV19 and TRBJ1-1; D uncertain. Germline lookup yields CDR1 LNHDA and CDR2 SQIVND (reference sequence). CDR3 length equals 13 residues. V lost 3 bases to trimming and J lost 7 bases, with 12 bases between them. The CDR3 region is CASSIGERVEAFF. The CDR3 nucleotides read TGTGCCAGTAGTATCGGGGAGCGGGTTGAAGCTTTCTTT.